This TCR beta chain was found in a study of cytomegalovirus exposure and HLA in healthy donors. Overall study findings and caveats: Reported performance of the classifier showed diagnosis of cytomegalovirus status with high specificity and sensitivity. Donors were assumed by presence/absence analyses to have roughly uniform sequencing depth.

PCR involved 60 Vbeta and 13 Jbeta primers. TCRdb's copy holds only in-frame clones and misses some; the assay was immunoSEQ multiplex PCR. The data show 150,000 to 180,000 clones, approximately 80% seen once. As for this clone: Antigen unknown.

Nominally healthy donors were sampled, though unrecorded immune exposures were likely. The CDR3 covers 15 residues. The ends were cut back, 5 bases at V and 6 bases at J, with 20 bases in the middle. CDR1 is MNHEY, CDR2 SMNVEV, per germline (reference sequence). This sequence was found in a man under 40 in good health and CMV-seropositive. The chain couples TRBV27 to TRBJ2-7, with D maybe TRBD1 (6 bases). Specimen: PBMCs. The CDR3 is CASSTAGTSAFEQYF. The CDR3 DNA is TGTGCCAGCAGTACCGCCGGGACATCGGCCTTCGAGCAGTACTTC.